The 21 T cell receptor beta chains presented below share a single source sample, sequenced in a study of cytomegalovirus exposure and HLA in healthy donors. PCR primers comprised 60 Vbeta and 13 Jbeta primers. Generated by immunoSEQ multiplex PCR, the TCRdb table keeps only in-frame clones and is missing some. The repertoire has under 200,000 clones, 77% of them found once; the top ten carry about 2.6%. The sample was PBMCs. The source of these receptors is a woman between 40 and 55 years old in good health and CMV-seropositive.

The V gene is TRBV27, the J gene TRBJ2-7; 13 nucleotides align to TRBD2. The CDR3 sequence is 15 residues long. Germline assignment: CDR1 MNHEY and CDR2 SMNVEV (reference sequence). V shed 5 bases, J shed 5 bases, and the junction held 6 bases outside the gene matches. CDR3 sequence reads: CASSPGLAGVHEQYF. In DNA, the CDR3 is TGTGCCAGCAGTCCCGGACTAGCGGGGGTGCACGAGCAGTACTTC.

The rearrangement joins TRBV2 to TRBJ2-7, with 12 bases fitting TRBD2. CDR1 is SNHLY, CDR2 FYNNEI, per germline. The CDR3 runs 15 residues. V shed 8 bases, J shed 6 bases, and the junction held 11 bases outside the gene matches. The CDR3 loop is CASARGLAGGLEQYF. The CDR3 bases are TGTGCCAGCGCCAGGGGGCTAGCGGGAGGGCTCGAGCAGTACTTC.

The genes are TRBV30 and TRBJ1-2; 10 nucleotides agree with TRBD1. This CDR3 spans 15 amino acids. Germline assignment: CDR1 GTSNPN and CDR2 SVGIG (reference sequence). With 0 bases clipped from V and 8 bases from J, the junction kept 9 bases outside the gene matches. The CDR3 nucleotides are TGTGCCTGGAGTGTCTCCCGACAGGGGGCGCGAGGCTACACCTTC. It yields the protein CAWSVSRQGARGYTF.

This clone has a single count. The rearrangement joins TRBV13 to TRBJ2-3, with TRBD2 matching 10 bases. V lost 4 bases to trimming and J lost 2 bases; unmatched junction nucleotides: 6. The germline V gene has CDR1 PRHDT and CDR2 FYEKMQ (reference sequence). The CDR3 spans 16 residues. The CDR3 region is CASSSALAGITDTQYF. In DNA form, the CDR3 reads TGTGCCAGCAGCTCGGCACTAGCGGGGATCACAGATACGCAGTATTTT.

The chain joins TRBV5-5 to TRBJ1-2; unclear D gene. Germline lookup yields CDR1 SGHKS and CDR2 YYEKEE (reference sequence). The CDR3 spans 16 residues. Trimming removed 1 base at V and 4 bases at J, with 17 bases between. The CDR3 sequence: CASSLSDWSASYGYTF. The CDR3 DNA sequence: TGTGCCAGCAGCTTGAGCGATTGGAGTGCTAGCTATGGCTACACCTTC. Drawing the rest from reference TRBV5-5 and TRBJ1-2, the complete variable domain is DAGVTQSPTHLIKTRGQQVTLRCSPISGHKSVSWYQQVLGQGPQFIFQYYEKEERGRGNFPDRFSARQFPNYSSELNVNALLLGDSALYLCASSLSDWSASYGYTFGSGTRLTVV.

This rearrangement joins TRBV30 to TRBJ1-2; 8 nucleotides match TRBD1. The CDR3 loop spans 13 amino acids. The V gene's germline CDR1 is GTSNPN and CDR2 SVGIG (reference sequence). Trimming cost V 4 bases and J 4 bases; bases outside gene matches: 5. CDR3 loop: CAWKDRVGYGYTF. CDR3 nucleotide sequence: TGTGCCTGGAAGGACAGGGTCGGCTATGGCTACACCTTC.

The chain employs TRBV19 and TRBJ2-7; 8 bases map to TRBD2. CDR3 length: 20 amino acids. The V segment lost 4 bases and the J segment 6 bases; nucleotides outside the gene matches: 26. Germline assignment: CDR1 LNHDA and CDR2 SQIVND (reference sequence). CDR3 bases: TGTGCCAGTAGTACTTTTCAATGGACCGGGAGGGTTCCAGGGGCCCTCGAGCAGTACTTC. It codes for CASSTFQWTGRVPGALEQYF.

The chain recombines TRBV6-5 with TRBJ1-4; 8 bases map to TRBD1. Germline lookup yields CDR1 MNHEY and CDR2 SVGAGI. The CDR3 totals 15 residues. The trim removed 4 bases at V and 5 bases at J, leaving 6 bases unmatched. As DNA, the CDR3 is TGTGCCAGCAGTTCTCGGACAGGGAAAAATGAAAAACTGTTTTTT. It yields the protein CASSSRTGKNEKLFF.

This clone was seen a single time. The rearrangement joins TRBV30 to TRBJ2-2; 8 bases line up with TRBD2. Germline V CDR1 and CDR2: GTSNPN, SVGIG (reference sequence). The junction had 3 bases not matched to a gene; V was cut back by 3 bases and J by 3 bases. CDR3 length: 14 residues. The CDR3 DNA follows: TGTGCCTGGAGCGGGACTAGGGACACCGGGGAGCTGTTTTTT. Translation gives CAWSGTRDTGELFF.

The chain recombines TRBV23-1 with TRBJ1-1; TRBD1 might be the D (6 bases). TRBV23-1 is labeled an ORF, and its function is uncertain. This CDR3 is 14 amino acids long. V was trimmed by 10 bases and J by 0 bases, leaving 15 bases between them. CDR3: CATHAGVLNTEAFF. In DNA form, the CDR3 reads TGCGCCACCCACGCAGGGGTCCTGAACACTGAAGCTTTCTTT.

This chain uses TRBV18 with TRBJ2-7; 11 positions agree with TRBD2. The length of the CDR3 is 16 residues. In germline, CDR1 is KGHSH, CDR2 LQKENI. Germline trimming cut 3 bases from V and 2 bases from J; bases unmatched to any gene: 6. Here the CDR3 DNA reads TGTGCCAGCTCACCCCCCAATAGCGGGGGGGCCTACGAGCAGTACTTC. It specifies CASSPPNSGGAYEQYF.

In nucleotides, the CDR3 is TGTGCCTGGACGAGGGTGGGGTCCTACAATGAGCAGTTCTTC. Translated: CAWTRVGSYNEQFF. The J gene is TRBJ2-1, the V gene TRBV30, with D possibly matching TRBD2 (5 bases). The V gene's germline CDR1 is GTSNPN and CDR2 SVGIG (reference sequence). The CDR3 totals 14 residues. V shed 4 bases and J shed 1 base, with 11 bases lying between them.

This chain joins TRBV5-6 and TRBJ2-2, with D perhaps TRBD2 (6 bases). Germline V lookup: CDR1 SGHDT, CDR2 YYEEEE. The CDR3 contains 15 residues. V lost 7 bases to trimming and J lost 3 bases, with 16 bases between them. The CDR3 reads CASPCRRGDTGELFF. CDR3 nucleotide sequence: TGTGCCAGCCCCTGCCGGAGGGGAGACACCGGGGAGCTGTTTTTT. The whole variable domain, filled in from reference TRBV5-6 and TRBJ2-2, reads DAGVTQSPTHLIKTRGQQVTLRCSPKSGHDTVSWYQQALGQGPQFIFQYYEEEERQRGNFPDRFSGHQFPNYSSELNVNALLLGDSALYLCASPCRRGDTGELFFGEGSRLTVL.

CDR3 nucleotides: TGTGCCAGCAGCGTAGGCGGGACAGCCCCAGCTAACTATGGCTACACCTTC. Translating gives CASSVGGTAPANYGYTF. This chain connects TRBV9 to TRBJ1-2; 7 nucleotides agree with TRBD1. This CDR3 region has 17 residues. CDR1 is SGDLS and CDR2 is YYNGEE in the germline V gene. The V segment lost 0 bases and the J segment 0 bases; nucleotides outside the gene matches: 8.

This chain links TRBV4-1 with TRBJ2-6; D unclear. Germline V lookup: CDR1 MGHRA, CDR2 YSYEKL. V was shortened by 0 bases and J by 4 bases, with 4 bases between the two germline ends. The CDR3 spans 14 residues. The CDR3 bases are TGCGCCAGCAGCCAAGATCCGGGGGCCAACGTCCTGACTTTC. Amino acid sequence: CASSQDPGANVLTF.

The genes are TRBV28 and TRBJ1-2, with 9 bases fitting TRBD1. This CDR3 has 17 residues. V lost 3 bases, J lost 0 bases, and 8 bases stayed unmatched. Per the germline V gene, CDR1 is MDHEN and CDR2 is SYDVKM. The chain's CDR3 is CASSFPPGQGTNYGYTF. The CDR3 DNA is TGTGCCAGCAGTTTCCCACCGGGACAGGGAACTAACTATGGCTACACCTTC.

This rearrangement joins TRBV19 to TRBJ2-1, with TRBD2 matching over 7 bases. V lost 2 bases, J lost 2 bases, and 6 bases stayed unmatched. CDR1 and CDR2 (germline): LNHDA, SQIVND (reference sequence). CDR3 length equals 16 residues. In DNA, the CDR3 is TGTGCCAGTAGTATACCGGTAGCGGGCCCCTACAATGAGCAGTTCTTC. This translates into CASSIPVAGPYNEQFF.

A single count supports this clone. The chain joins TRBV2 to TRBJ1-2; D remains ambiguous. The V end lost 3 bases, the J end lost 0 bases, and 11 bases lay between the germline ends. The CDR3 is 15 amino acids. Germline-derived CDR1 and CDR2 are SNHLY and FYNNEI. The CDR3, as DNA: TGTGCCAGCAGTGATTTAAGCACAGCTAACTATGGCTACACCTTC. This codes for CASSDLSTANYGYTF.

The chain uses TRBV7-9 and TRBJ2-2, with D possibly TRBD2 on 5 matching bases. CDR3 length: 15 amino acids. Trimming removed 11 bases at V and 1 base at J, with 17 bases between. Germline V lookup: CDR1 SEHNR, CDR2 FQNEAQ (reference sequence). CDR3 residues: CAAGIRAENTGELFF. CDR3 DNA sequence: TGTGCCGCGGGTATACGAGCGGAGAACACCGGGGAGCTGTTTTTT. Full variable domain (missing parts from reference TRBV7-9 and TRBJ2-2): DTGVSQNPRHKITKRGQNVTFRCDPISEHNRLYWYRQTLGQGPEFLTYFQNEAQLEKSRLLSDRFSAERPKGSFSTLEIQRTEQGDSAMYLCAAGIRAENTGELFFGEGSRLTVL.

J is TRBJ2-5 and V is TRBV6-5, with TRBD2 matching over 8 bases. V was clipped by 6 bases and J by 2 bases; unmatched bases: 5. Germline CDR1 reads MNHEY; CDR2 reads SVGAGI. This CDR3 has 14 amino acids. The CDR3 nucleotides are TGTGCCAGCAGATCGAGCGGGGGTCAAGAGACCCAGTACTTC. The encoded protein is CASRSSGGQETQYF.

This clone was found a few times. This chain links TRBV18 with TRBJ2-3, with D perhaps matching TRBD2 (6 bases). The CDR3 sequence is 17 residues long. V lost 6 bases to trimming and J lost 5 bases, with 24 bases between them. The germline V gene encodes CDR1 KGHSH and CDR2 LQKENI. The CDR3: CASSLNSPTLAQDTQYF. In DNA, the CDR3 is TGTGCCAGCTCCCTCAATAGTCCCACACTAGCTCAAGATACGCAGTATTTT.